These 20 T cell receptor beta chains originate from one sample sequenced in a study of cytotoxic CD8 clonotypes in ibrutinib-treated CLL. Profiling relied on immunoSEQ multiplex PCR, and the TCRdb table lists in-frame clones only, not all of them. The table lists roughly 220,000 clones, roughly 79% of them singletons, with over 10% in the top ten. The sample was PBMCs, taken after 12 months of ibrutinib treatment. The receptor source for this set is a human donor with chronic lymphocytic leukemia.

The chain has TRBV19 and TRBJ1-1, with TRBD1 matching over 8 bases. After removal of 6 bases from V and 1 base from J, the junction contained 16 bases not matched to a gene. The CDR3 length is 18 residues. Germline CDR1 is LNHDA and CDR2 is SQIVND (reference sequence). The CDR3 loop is CASRPGQGKGSANTEAFF. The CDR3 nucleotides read TGTGCCAGTAGACCCGGACAGGGTAAGGGTTCAGCGAACACTGAAGCTTTCTTT.

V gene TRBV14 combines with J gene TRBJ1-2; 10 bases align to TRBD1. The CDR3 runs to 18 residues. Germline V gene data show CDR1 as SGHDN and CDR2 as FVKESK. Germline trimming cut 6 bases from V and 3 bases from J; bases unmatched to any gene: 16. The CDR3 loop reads CASSRIGQGGGGDYGYTF. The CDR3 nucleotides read TGTGCCAGCAGTCGGATCGGACAGGGGGGAGGTGGGGACTATGGCTACACCTTC.

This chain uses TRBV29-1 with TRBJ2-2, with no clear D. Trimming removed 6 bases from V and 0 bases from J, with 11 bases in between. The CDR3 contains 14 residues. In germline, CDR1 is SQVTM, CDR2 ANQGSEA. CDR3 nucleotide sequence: TGCAGCGTCTTGGAAGTAGCGAACACCGGGGAGCTGTTTTTT. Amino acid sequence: CSVLEVANTGELFF.

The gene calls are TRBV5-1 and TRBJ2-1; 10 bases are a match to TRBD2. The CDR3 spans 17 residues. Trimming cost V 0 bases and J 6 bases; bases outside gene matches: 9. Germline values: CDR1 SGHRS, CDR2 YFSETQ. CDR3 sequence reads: CASSLAEGLAGANEQFF. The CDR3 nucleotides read TGCGCCAGCAGCTTGGCCGAAGGGCTAGCGGGGGCCAATGAGCAGTTCTTC.

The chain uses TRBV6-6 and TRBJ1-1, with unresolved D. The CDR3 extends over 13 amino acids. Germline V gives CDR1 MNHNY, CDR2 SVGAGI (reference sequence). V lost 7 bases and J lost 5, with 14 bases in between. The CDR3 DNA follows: TGTGCCAGCATCCCGGCCCAGAGGACTGAAGCTTTCTTT. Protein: CASIPAQRTEAFF.

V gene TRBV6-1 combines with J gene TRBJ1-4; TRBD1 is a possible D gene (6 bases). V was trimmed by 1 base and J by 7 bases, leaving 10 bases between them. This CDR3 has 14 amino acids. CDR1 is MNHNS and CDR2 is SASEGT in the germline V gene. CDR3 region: CASSEGTEGEKLFF. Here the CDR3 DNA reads TGTGCCAGCAGTGAAGGGACAGAAGGTGAAAAACTGTTTTTT.

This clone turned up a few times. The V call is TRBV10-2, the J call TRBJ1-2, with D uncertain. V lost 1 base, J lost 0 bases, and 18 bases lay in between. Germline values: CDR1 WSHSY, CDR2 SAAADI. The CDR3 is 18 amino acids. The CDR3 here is CASSELGFGSPANYGYTF. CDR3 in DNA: TGCGCCAGCAGTGAGTTGGGTTTTGGGTCACCTGCTAACTATGGCTACACCTTC.

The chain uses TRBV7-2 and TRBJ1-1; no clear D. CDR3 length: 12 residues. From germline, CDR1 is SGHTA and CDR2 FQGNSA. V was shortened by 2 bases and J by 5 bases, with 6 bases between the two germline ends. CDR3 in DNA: TGTGCCAGCAGCTTATTTGGAACTGAAGCTTTCTTT. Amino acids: CASSLFGTEAFF.

CDR3 nucleotide sequence: TGTGCCAGCCATACTAGCGGGAGAGGGAGCTCCTACAATGAGCAGTTCTTC. It yields the protein CASHTSGRGSSYNEQFF. The chain links TRBV7-8 to TRBJ2-1; 11 bases line up with TRBD2. Looked up from germline, CDR1 is SGHVS and CDR2 is FQNEAQ. With V trimmed by 8 bases and J by 0 bases, 9 bases remained unmatched. The CDR3 has 17 residues.

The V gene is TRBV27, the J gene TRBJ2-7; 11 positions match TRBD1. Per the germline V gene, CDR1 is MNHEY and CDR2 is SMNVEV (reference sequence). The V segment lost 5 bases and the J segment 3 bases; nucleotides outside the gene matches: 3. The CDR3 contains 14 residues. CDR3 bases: TGTGCCAGCAGTATGGGGACAGGGGGCTACGAGCAGTACTTC. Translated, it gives CASSMGTGGYEQYF.

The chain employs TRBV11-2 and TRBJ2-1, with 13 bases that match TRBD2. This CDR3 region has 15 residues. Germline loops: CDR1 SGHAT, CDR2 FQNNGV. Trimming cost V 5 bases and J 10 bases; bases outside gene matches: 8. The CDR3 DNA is TGTGCCAGCAGCGCAACTAGCGGGAGGGCCGGGGAGCAGTTCTTC. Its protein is CASSATSGRAGEQFF.

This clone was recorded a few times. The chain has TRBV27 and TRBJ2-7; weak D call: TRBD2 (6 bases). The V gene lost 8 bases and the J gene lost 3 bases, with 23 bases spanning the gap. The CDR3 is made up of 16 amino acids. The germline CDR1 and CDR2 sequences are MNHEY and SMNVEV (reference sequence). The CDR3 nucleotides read TGTGCCAGCCGATTACCGAGGTCCGGGGGAGGCTACGAGCAGTACTTC. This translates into CASRLPRSGGGYEQYF.

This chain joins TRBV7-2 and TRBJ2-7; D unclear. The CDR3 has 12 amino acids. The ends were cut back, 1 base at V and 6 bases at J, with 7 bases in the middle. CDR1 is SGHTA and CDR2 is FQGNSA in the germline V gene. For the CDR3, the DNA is TGTGCCAGCAGCTTAGGGTCTGTCGAGCAGTACTTC. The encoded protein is CASSLGSVEQYF. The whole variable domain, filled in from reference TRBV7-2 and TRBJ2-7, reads GAGVSQSPSNKVTEKGKDVELRCDPISGHTALYWYRQSLGQGLEFLIYFQGNSAPDKSGLPSDRFSAERTGGSVSTLTIQRTQQEDSAVYLCASSLGSVEQYFGPGTRLTVT.

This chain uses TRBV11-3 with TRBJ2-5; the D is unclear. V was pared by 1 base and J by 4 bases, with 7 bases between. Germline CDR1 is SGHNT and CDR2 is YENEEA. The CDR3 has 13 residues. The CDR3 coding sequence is TGTGCCAGCAGCTTAGGAGTCGGAGAGACCCAGTACTTC. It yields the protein CASSLGVGETQYF.

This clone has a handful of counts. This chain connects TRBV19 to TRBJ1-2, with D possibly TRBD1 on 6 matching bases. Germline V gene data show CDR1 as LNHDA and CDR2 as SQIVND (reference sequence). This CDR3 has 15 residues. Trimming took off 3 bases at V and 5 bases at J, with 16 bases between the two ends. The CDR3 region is CASSIGAGAGYGYTF. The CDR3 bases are TGTGCCAGTAGTATCGGTGCAGGGGCTGGTTATGGCTACACCTTC.

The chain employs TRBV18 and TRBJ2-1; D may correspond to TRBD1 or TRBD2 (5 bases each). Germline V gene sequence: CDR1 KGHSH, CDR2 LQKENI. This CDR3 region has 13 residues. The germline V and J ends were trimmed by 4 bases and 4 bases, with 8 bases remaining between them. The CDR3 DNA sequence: TGTGCCAGCTCACTGGGACCATACAATGAGCAGTTCTTC. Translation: CASSLGPYNEQFF.

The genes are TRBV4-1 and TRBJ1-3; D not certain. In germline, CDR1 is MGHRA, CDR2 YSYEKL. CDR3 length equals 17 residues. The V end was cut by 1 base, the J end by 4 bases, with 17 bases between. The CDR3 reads CASSQGLGLGRGNTIYF. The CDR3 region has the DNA TGCGCCAGCAGCCAAGGTCTCGGCCTTGGACGGGGAAACACCATATATTTT.

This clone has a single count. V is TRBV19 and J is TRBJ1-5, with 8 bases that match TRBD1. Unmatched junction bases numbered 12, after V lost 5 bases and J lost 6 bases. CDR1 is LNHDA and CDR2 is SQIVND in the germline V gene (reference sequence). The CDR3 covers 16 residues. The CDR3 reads CASSDRGGFIGQPQHF. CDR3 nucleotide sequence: TGTGCCAGTAGTGACAGGGGAGGGTTTATCGGTCAGCCCCAGCATTTT.

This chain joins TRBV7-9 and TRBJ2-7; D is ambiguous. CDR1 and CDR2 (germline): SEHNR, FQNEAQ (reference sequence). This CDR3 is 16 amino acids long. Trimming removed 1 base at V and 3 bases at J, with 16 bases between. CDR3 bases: TGTGCCAGCAGCTTAGAGGTGATAGGCCCCTTCTACGAGCAGTACTTC. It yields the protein CASSLEVIGPFYEQYF.

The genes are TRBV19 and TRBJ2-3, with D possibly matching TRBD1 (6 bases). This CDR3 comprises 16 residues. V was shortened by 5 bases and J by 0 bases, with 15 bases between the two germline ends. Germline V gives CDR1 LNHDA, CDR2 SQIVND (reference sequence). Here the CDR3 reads CASSYSGASSTDTQYF. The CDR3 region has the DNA TGTGCCAGTAGTTACTCAGGGGCGTCTAGCACAGATACGCAGTATTTT.